These 8 T cell receptor beta chains came from one sample sequenced in a study of post-analysis software for immune sequencing data. General study findings and limits: In patients, TRBV5-6, TRBV5-1 and TRBV20-1 belonged to roughly five TRBV segments found more frequently than in controls.

No cognate antigen is known for these TCRs. The TCR beta cDNA libraries contained unique molecular identifiers. TCRdb itself ran the PCR reads through MiXCR, one entry per CDR3 protein. Found here are approximately 250,000 distinct CDR3 sequences, 30% to 45% of them singletons; the top ten hold 4% to 5.5%. Material for sequencing was blood. Receptor source: a girl aged 5 to 17 with multiple sclerosis.

This clonotype was detected a few times. The chain employs TRBV5-1 and TRBJ2-2; D perhaps matches TRBD1 (5 bases). CDR1 and CDR2 (germline): SGHRS, YFSETQ. V gave up 6 bases and J gave up 1 base, with 16 bases separating them. The CDR3 extends over 16 amino acids. DNA for the CDR3: TGCGCCAGCACCATCGGAGCAGGGCTGAACACCGGGGAGCTGTTTTTT. Its protein is CASTIGAGLNTGELFF. Supplemented by reference TRBV5-1 and TRBJ2-2, the full variable domain reads KAGVTQTPRYLIKTRGQQVTLSCSPISGHRSVSWYQQTPGQGLQFLFEYFSETQRNKGNFPGRFSGRQFSNSRSEMNVSTLELGDSALYLCASTIGAGLNTGELFFGEGSRLTVL.

This clonotype was detected many times. The chain is built from TRBV6-1 and TRBJ1-4, with D uncertain. This CDR3 contains 15 residues. Germline V lookup: CDR1 MNHNS, CDR2 SASEGT. The V end lost 1 base, the J end lost 7 bases, and 13 bases lay between the germline ends. The CDR3 reads CASSEGFGSGEKLFF. CDR3 in DNA: TGTGCCAGCAGTGAAGGATTTGGGTCGGGTGAAAAACTGTTTTTT.

This clonotype was recorded many times. CDR3 residues: CASSWGAGVVADTQYF. In nucleotides, the CDR3 is TGCGCCAGCAGCTGGGGAGCGGGAGTCGTAGCAGATACGCAGTATTTT. The genes are TRBV5-1 and TRBJ2-3; 8 positions match TRBD2. Germline trimming cut 3 bases from V and 4 bases from J; bases unmatched to any gene: 10. The CDR3 runs 16 residues. Germline-derived CDR1 and CDR2 are SGHRS and YFSETQ.

The sample holds one count of this clonotype. Germline is not matched at one junction end, which may reflect a read error. The chain couples TRBV20-1 to TRBJ2-7; 11 nucleotides align to TRBD2. Germline CDR1 reads DFQATT; CDR2 reads SNEGSKA (reference sequence). The CDR3 contains 14 residues. The CDR3 region is CRASGGLRGYEQYF. The CDR3 DNA reads as TGCCGTGCTAGCGGGGGGCTCCGGGGGTACGAGCAGTACTTC.

The table lists this clonotype with a few counts. This may be a read error: a much more frequent sequence differs by one nucleotide. In DNA form, the CDR3 reads TGTGCCAGCAGACCGCTTTCGAGCAATTATGAGCAGTACTTC. Protein product: CASRPLSSNYEQYF. The chain uses TRBV12-3 or TRBV12-4 and TRBJ2-7, with D uncertain. V was shortened by 6 bases and J by 7 bases, with 19 bases between the two germline ends. The CDR3 has 14 amino acids.

Concerning this clonotype itself: A read error may explain this, as a much larger clone is one base away. V is TRBV4-1 and J is TRBJ1-5; the D is unclear. Germline CDR1 reads MGHRA; CDR2 reads YSYEKL. There are 14 residues in the CDR3. The CDR3: CAGSQSGSNQPQHF. The CDR3 coding sequence is TGCGCCGGCAGCCAGAGTGGAAGCAATCAGCCCCAGCATTTT.

The gene calls are TRBV6-5 and TRBJ2-1; 8 bases match TRBD2. The CDR3 covers 18 residues. Germline V gene sequence: CDR1 MNHEY, CDR2 SVGAGI. J gave up 4 bases and V 2 bases, and 13 bases lay outside the gene matches. The CDR3 sequence: CASSYSGLGASGYNEQFF. Here the CDR3 DNA reads TGTGCCAGCAGTTACAGTGGTCTCGGGGCTAGCGGGTACAATGAGCAGTTCTTC.

This clonotype was counted ten times or more. The CDR3 sequence: CASSEVAGRSDTQYF. The CDR3 nucleotides read TGTGCCAGCAGTGAGGTGGCAGGGAGGTCCGATACGCAGTATTTT. The V call is TRBV6-4, the J call TRBJ2-3; D is perhaps TRBD2 (6 bases). Trimming took 3 bases from V and 6 from J, leaving 16 bases between them. The length of the CDR3 is 15 residues. CDR1 and CDR2 (germline): MRHNA, SNTAGT.